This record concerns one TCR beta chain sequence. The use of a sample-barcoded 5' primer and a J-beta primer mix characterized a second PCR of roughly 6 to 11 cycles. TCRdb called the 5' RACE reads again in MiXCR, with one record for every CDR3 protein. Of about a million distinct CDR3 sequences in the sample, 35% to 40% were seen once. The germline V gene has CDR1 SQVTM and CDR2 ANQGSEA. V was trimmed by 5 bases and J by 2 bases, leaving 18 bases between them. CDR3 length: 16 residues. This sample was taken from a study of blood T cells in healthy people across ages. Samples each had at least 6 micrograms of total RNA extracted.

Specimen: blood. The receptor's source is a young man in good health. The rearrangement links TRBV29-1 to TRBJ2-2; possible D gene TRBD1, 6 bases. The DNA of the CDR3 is TGCAGCGTTAAACTACCGGACAGATCAAACACCGGGGAGCTGTTTTTT. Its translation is CSVKLPDRSNTGELFF.